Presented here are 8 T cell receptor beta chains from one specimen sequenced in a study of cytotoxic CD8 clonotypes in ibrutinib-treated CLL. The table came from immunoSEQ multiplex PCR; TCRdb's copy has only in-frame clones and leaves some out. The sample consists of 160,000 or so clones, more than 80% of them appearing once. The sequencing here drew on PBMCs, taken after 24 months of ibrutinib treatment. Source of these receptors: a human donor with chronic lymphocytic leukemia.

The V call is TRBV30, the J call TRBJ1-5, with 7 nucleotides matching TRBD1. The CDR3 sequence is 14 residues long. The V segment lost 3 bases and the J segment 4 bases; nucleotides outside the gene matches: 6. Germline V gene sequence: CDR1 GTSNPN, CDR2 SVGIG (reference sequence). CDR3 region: CAWSQTGLNQPQHF. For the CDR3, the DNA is TGTGCCTGGAGCCAGACAGGGTTGAATCAGCCCCAGCATTTT.

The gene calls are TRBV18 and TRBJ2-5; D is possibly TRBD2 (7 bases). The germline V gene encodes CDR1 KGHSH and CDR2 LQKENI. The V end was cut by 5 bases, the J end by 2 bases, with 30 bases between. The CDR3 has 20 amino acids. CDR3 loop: CASSSGVGGGNPSVQETQYF. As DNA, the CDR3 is TGTGCCAGCTCATCAGGGGTAGGGGGGGGCAACCCCTCGGTACAAGAGACCCAGTACTTC.

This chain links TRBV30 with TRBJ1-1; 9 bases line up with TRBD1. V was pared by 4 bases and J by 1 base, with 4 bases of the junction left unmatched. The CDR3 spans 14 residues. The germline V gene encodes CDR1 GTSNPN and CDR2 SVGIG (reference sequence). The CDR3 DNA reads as TGTGCCTGGATGACAGGGGGGTCGAACACTGAAGCTTTCTTT. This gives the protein CAWMTGGSNTEAFF.

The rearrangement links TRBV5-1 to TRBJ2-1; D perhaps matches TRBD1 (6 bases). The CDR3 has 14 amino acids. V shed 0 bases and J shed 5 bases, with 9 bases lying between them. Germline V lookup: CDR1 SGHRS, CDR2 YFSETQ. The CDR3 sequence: CASSLVTGDNEQFF. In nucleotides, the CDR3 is TGCGCCAGCAGCTTGGTGACAGGAGACAATGAGCAGTTCTTC.

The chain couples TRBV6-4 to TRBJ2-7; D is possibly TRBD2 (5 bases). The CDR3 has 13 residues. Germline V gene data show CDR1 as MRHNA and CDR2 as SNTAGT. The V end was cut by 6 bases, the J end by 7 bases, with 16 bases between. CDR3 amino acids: CASSRDYFGEQYF. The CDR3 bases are TGTGCCAGCAGCCGAGACTACTTCGGTGAGCAGTACTTC.

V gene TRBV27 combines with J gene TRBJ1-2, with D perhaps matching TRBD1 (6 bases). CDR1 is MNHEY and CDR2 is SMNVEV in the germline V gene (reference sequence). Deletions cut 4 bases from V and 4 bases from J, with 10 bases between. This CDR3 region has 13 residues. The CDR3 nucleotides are TGTGCCAGCAGTTACGGGGGGGCCTATGGCTACACCTTC. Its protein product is CASSYGGAYGYTF.

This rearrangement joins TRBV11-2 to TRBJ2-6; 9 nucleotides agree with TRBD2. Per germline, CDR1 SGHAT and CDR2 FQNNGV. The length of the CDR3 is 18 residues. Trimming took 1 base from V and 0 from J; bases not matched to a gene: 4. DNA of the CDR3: TGTGCCAGCAGCTTAGTAGCGGGGGCCCTCTCTGGGGCCAACGTCCTGACTTTC. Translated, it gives CASSLVAGALSGANVLTF. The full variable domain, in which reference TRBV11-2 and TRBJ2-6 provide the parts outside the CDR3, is EAGVAQSPRYKIIEKRQSVAFWCNPISGHATLYWYQQILGQGPKLLIQFQNNGVVDDSQLPKDRFSAERLKGVDSTLKIQPAKLEDSAVYLCASSLVAGALSGANVLTFGAGSRLTVL.

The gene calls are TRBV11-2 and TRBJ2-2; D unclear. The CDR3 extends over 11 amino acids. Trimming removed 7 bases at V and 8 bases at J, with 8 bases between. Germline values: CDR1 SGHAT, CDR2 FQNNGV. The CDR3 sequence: CASTDLGELFF. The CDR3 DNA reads TGTGCCAGCACCGATTTGGGGGAGCTGTTTTTT.